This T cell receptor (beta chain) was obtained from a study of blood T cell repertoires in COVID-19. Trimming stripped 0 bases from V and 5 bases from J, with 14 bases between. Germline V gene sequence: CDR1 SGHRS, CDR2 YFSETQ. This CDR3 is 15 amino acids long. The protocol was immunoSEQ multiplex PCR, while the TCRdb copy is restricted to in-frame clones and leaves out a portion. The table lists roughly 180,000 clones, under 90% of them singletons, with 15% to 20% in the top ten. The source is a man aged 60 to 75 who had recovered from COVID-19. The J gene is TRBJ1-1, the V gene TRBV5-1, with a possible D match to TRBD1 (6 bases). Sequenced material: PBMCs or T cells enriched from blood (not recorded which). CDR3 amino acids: CASSLEARGGTEAFF. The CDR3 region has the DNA TGCGCCAGCAGCTTGGAGGCCAGGGGAGGGACTGAAGCTTTCTTT.